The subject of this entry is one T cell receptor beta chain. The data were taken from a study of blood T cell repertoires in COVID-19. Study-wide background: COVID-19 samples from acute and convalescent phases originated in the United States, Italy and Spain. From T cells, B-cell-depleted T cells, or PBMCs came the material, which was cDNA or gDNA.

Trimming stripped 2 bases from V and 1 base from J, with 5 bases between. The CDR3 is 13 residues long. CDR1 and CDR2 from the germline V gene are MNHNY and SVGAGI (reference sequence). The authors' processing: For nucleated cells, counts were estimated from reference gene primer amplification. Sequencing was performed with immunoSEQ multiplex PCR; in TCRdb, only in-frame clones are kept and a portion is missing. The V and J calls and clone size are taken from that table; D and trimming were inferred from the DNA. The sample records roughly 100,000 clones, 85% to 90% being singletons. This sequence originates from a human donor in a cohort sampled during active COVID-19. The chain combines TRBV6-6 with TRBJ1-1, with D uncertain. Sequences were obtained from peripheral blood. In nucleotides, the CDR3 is TGTGCCAGCAGTTACGGCTGGAACACTGAAGCTTTCTTT. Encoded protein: CASSYGWNTEAFF.